This TCR beta chain was found in a study of identical twins. Points from the study as a whole: Invariant cells of the MAIT and iNKT types might have partly distorted the zero-insertion analyses.

Between the trimmed V and J ends, which lost 6 bases and 5 bases, there was a span of 11 bases. Germline CDR1 SNHLY, CDR2 FYNNEI. The CDR3 runs to 14 residues. On this clonotype itself: The antigen is unknown.

Through template switching, a universal primer site was introduced, and the cDNA contained unique molecular identifiers. Each CDR3 protein is one row after TCRdb ran MiXCR on the 5' RACE reads. The top ten hold around 0.3% of the sample, which has 1.5 million or so distinct CDR3 sequences, about 30% seen once. The J gene is TRBJ1-6, the V gene TRBV2; D is unclear. The sample consisted of cord blood. This TCR derives from a newborn girl in good health. The CDR3 DNA sequence: TGTGCCAGCAGCTTGGACGGGGATAATTCACCCCTCCACTTT. Protein: CASSLDGDNSPLHF.